This T cell receptor beta chain was sequenced during a study of beta chain features in type 1 diabetes. Broader study findings: Significant though moderate, a shortening of TCRB CDR3s appeared in all four CD4+ subsets of Type 1 diabetes patients.

By share, this clone ranks as medium-sized. Antigen unknown. The whole isolated RNA underwent reverse transcription, so sequencing captured expressed TCRB transcripts. The assay was immunoSEQ multiplex PCR, and TCRdb's table has in-frame clones only and misses some. This table holds 100,000 to 150,000 clones, roughly 17% found once. The sequenced sample consisted of central memory CD4+ T cells from blood. The receptor's source is a man between 18 and 29 years old with type 1 diabetes.

CDR3 nucleotides: TGTGCCAGCAGCCCCCGACCTGGGACAGAAGGGGCCGGGGAGCTGTTTTTT. Residues: CASSPRPGTEGAGELFF. The chain recombines TRBV5-4 with TRBJ2-2; 7 bases are a match to TRBD1. The CDR3 contains 17 residues. Trimming took 4 bases from V and 6 from J; bases not matched to a gene: 15. Germline V CDR1 and CDR2: SGHNT, YYREEE (reference sequence).